The 15 T cell receptor beta chains in this list originate from one sample, sequenced in a study of identical twins. TCRdb ran MiXCR on the 5' RACE reads and lists one entry per CDR3 protein. Here the sample spans about 690,000 distinct CDR3 sequences, approximately 6% being singletons. The sample consisted of naive T cells sorted from blood. These receptor sequences come from a man between 18 and 35 years old in good health.

This clonotype was recorded a few times. V usage is TRBV30 and J usage is TRBJ2-5; 8 bases agree with TRBD1. V dropped 4 bases and J dropped 5; count of bases not matched to a gene: 6. The CDR3 is 13 amino acids. Germline assignment: CDR1 GTSNPN and CDR2 SVGIG (reference sequence). The CDR3 DNA is TGTGCCTGGACCGGGACAGGCAGGGAGACCCAGTACTTC. Translating it yields CAWTGTGRETQYF.

This rearrangement joins TRBV3-1 to TRBJ2-4, with 7 bases lining up with TRBD1. With 5 bases clipped from V and 5 bases from J, the junction kept 6 bases outside the gene matches. Per germline, CDR1 LGHDT and CDR2 YNNKEL (reference sequence). The CDR3 totals 14 residues. DNA for the CDR3: TGTGCCAGCAGCATGGGACAGTCCGAAAACATTCAGTACTTC. Residues: CASSMGQSENIQYF.

This clonotype was counted ten times or more. The chain combines TRBV12-3 or TRBV12-4 with TRBJ2-5; 10 bases align to TRBD2. CDR3 length: 16 residues. The V gene end was trimmed by 6 bases and the J gene end by 2 bases; junction bases not matched to a gene: 9. The CDR3 here is CASRILETSGQETQYF. DNA for the CDR3: TGTGCCAGCAGGATACTAGAGACTAGCGGGCAAGAGACCCAGTACTTC.

This clonotype has a count of ten or more. The gene calls are TRBV12-3 or TRBV12-4 and TRBJ2-3, with TRBD2 identical over 8 bases. The CDR3 is 16 amino acids. The trim removed 5 bases at V and 0 bases at J, leaving 7 bases unmatched. The DNA for the CDR3 is TGTGCCAGCAGTCCCGACGGGGGGGCAAGCACAGATACGCAGTATTTT. This translates into CASSPDGGASTDTQYF.

At least ten counts were recorded for this clonotype. The chain employs TRBV9 and TRBJ2-2; TRBD1 aligns across 8 bases. CDR1 is SGDLS and CDR2 is YYNGEE in the germline V gene. CDR3 length equals 16 residues. V lost 4 bases, J lost 2 bases, and 7 bases stayed unmatched. The CDR3 is CASSLTGEYNTGELFF. The CDR3, as DNA: TGTGCCAGCAGCCTGACAGGGGAGTATAACACCGGGGAGCTGTTTTTT.

This clonotype was recorded many times. The chain combines TRBV10-3 with TRBJ2-3, with D hard to call. This CDR3 is 16 amino acids long. The germline CDR1 and CDR2 sequences are ENHRY and SYGVKD. Trimming took 4 bases from V and 0 from J, leaving 14 bases between them. In DNA, the CDR3 is TGTGCCATCAGTGTTTTCGCGGAGATTAGCACAGATACGCAGTATTTT. It specifies CAISVFAEISTDTQYF.

This clonotype was found many times. The rearrangement uses TRBV11-2 and TRBJ2-7; D unresolved. The CDR3 is 14 amino acids. V was cut by 0 bases and J by 4 bases, with 10 bases left in between. The germline gives CDR1 SGHAT, CDR2 FQNNGV. The CDR3 spells CASSLDLVNYEQYV. Here the CDR3 DNA reads TGTGCCAGCAGCTTAGATCTTGTCAATTACGAGCAGTACGTC.

About this clonotype: Mismatch with germline at one junction end may stem from a read error. The chain recombines TRBV4-3 with TRBJ2-7; TRBD2 might be the D (6 bases). The germline V gene encodes CDR1 LGHNA and CDR2 YSLEER. The CDR3 spans 13 residues. The CDR3: CASSRLLAAEQCF. The CDR3 DNA sequence: TGCGCCAGCAGCCGCCTACTAGCCGCCGAGCAGTGCTTC.

The V gene is TRBV4-2, the J gene TRBJ2-3; 9 positions match TRBD2. J lost 0 bases, V lost 5 bases, and 15 bases had no gene match. This CDR3 has 19 amino acids. Germline CDR1 LGHNA, CDR2 YNFKEQ. CDR3 sequence reads: CASSETNGLAGASTDTQYF. The CDR3 bases are TGTGCCAGCAGCGAGACTAATGGATTAGCGGGGGCTAGCACAGATACGCAGTATTTT.

The sample holds many counts of this clonotype. The rearrangement uses TRBV5-1 and TRBJ2-7; 7 bases align to TRBD1. Per germline, CDR1 SGHRS and CDR2 YFSETQ. With V trimmed by 1 base and J by 0 bases, 4 bases remained unmatched. This CDR3 region has 15 residues. The DNA of the CDR3 is TGCGCCAGCAGCTTGCTCGAGGGGGCCTCCTACGAGCAGTACTTC. Its protein is CASSLLEGASYEQYF.

The genes are TRBV20-1 and TRBJ2-3; either TRBD1 or TRBD2 may fit D (6 bases each). The CDR3 spans 16 residues. Germline values: CDR1 DFQATT, CDR2 SNEGSKA (reference sequence). The V gene lost 3 bases and the J gene lost 1 base, with 17 bases spanning the gap. CDR3 bases: TGCAGTGCTAGGGACAGACTAGTCAGCGGCACAGATACGCAGTATTTT. This translates into CSARDRLVSGTDTQYF.

This clonotype occurred many times. J is TRBJ2-7 and V is TRBV29-1; D uncertain. V was cut by 2 bases and J by 3 bases, with 14 bases left in between. The CDR3 has 14 residues. Germline assignment: CDR1 SQVTM and CDR2 ANQGSEA. The CDR3 is CSVEWGPLRYEQYV. CDR3 coding DNA: TGCAGCGTTGAATGGGGTCCGCTGCGCTACGAGCAGTACGTC.

At least ten counts were recorded for this clonotype. The chain employs TRBV12-3 or TRBV12-4 and TRBJ2-2; 9 positions agree with TRBD2. V dropped 6 bases and J dropped 4; count of bases not matched to a gene: 9. CDR3 length: 16 residues. The CDR3: CASRDFSGSRTGELFF. The CDR3 DNA reads TGTGCCAGCAGAGACTTTAGCGGGAGTCGCACCGGGGAGCTGTTTTTT.

This sequence joins TRBV7-9 and TRBJ2-3; TRBD2 is a possible D gene (5 bases). Looked up from germline, CDR1 is SEHNR and CDR2 is FQNEAQ (reference sequence). V lost 6 bases and J lost 5, with 12 bases in between. The CDR3 is 13 residues long. CDR3 sequence: CASRLGEGDTQYF. The CDR3 DNA follows: TGTGCCAGCAGGCTCGGGGAAGGAGATACGCAGTATTTT.

Concerning this clonotype itself: A much larger clone differs from this one at a single base, so this may be a read error. This chain links TRBV29-1 with TRBJ1-1; no clear D gene. The CDR3 extends over 14 amino acids. Germline assignment: CDR1 SQVTM and CDR2 ANQGSEA. The CDR3 is CSVGLGMGPTEASF. CDR3 nucleotides: TGCAGCGTTGGCTTGGGTATGGGTCCCACTGAAGCTTCCTTT.